A single sample gave rise to the 12 T cell receptor beta chains below, sequenced in a study of cytomegalovirus exposure and HLA in healthy donors. Primers: 60 Vbeta forward and 13 Jbeta reverse. Profiled with immunoSEQ multiplex PCR; TCRdb holds only in-frame clones, not every one. The sample consists of some 180,000 clones, roughly an eighth of them appearing once. Sequenced material: PBMCs. All receptors come from a man between 50 and 59 years old in good health and CMV-seropositive.

In its sample, this clone was seen a few times. The chain carries TRBV6-1 and TRBJ2-3; maybe TRBD2 (5 bases). The CDR3 is made up of 13 amino acids. Germline CDR1 MNHNS, CDR2 SASEGT. Trimming left V 6 bases short and J 7 bases short, with 14 bases between. The DNA for the CDR3 is TGTGCCAGCAGAGAGTACTCCGGGAATACGCAGTATTTT. Its protein product is CASREYSGNTQYF.

This clone was seen a handful of times. This sequence joins TRBV7-8 and TRBJ1-6; the D gene is possibly TRBD1 (5 bases). Looked up from germline, CDR1 is SGHVS and CDR2 is FQNEAQ. CDR3 size: 12 residues. The V end lost 5 bases, the J end lost 16 bases, and 15 bases lay between the germline ends. The CDR3 protein is CASSLLQGKLHF. The CDR3 DNA sequence: TGTGCCAGCAGCCTGTTGCAGGGAAAACTCCACTTT.

The chain links TRBV7-9 to TRBJ1-1, with 8 bases lining up with TRBD1. CDR3 length equals 15 residues. Germline assignment: CDR1 SEHNR and CDR2 FQNEAQ (reference sequence). The V segment lost 3 bases and the J segment 6 bases; nucleotides outside the gene matches: 9. CDR3 sequence: CASSFRPTGASEAFF. CDR3 coding DNA: TGTGCCAGCAGCTTTCGTCCGACAGGGGCGTCTGAAGCTTTCTTT.

This clone showed up just a few times. This chain connects TRBV5-1 to TRBJ2-2; perhaps TRBD2 as D (6 bases). This CDR3 contains 15 residues. Germline V gives CDR1 SGHRS, CDR2 YFSETQ. Trimming cost V 4 bases and J 1 base, with 11 bases left between them. Here the CDR3 DNA reads TGCGCCAGCAGCGTCGGCGGGGAGAACACCGGGGAGCTGTTTTTT. It encodes CASSVGGENTGELFF.

This clone was seen a handful of times. The chain links TRBV27 to TRBJ2-1, with 7 bases identical to TRBD1. CDR3 size: 16 residues. The V gene end was trimmed by 3 bases and the J gene end by 0 bases; junction bases not matched to a gene: 5. Looked up from germline, CDR1 is MNHEY and CDR2 is SMNVEV (reference sequence). The CDR3 sequence is CASSLLGQYSYNEQFF. The CDR3 DNA follows: TGTGCCAGCAGTTTGTTGGGACAGTACTCCTACAATGAGCAGTTCTTC.

Only a few counts were recorded for this clone. CDR3 nucleotide sequence: TGTGCCAGCAGTTATGACAGGGGGACCACTGAAGCTTTCTTT. Encoded protein: CASSYDRGTTEAFF. This rearrangement joins TRBV6-6 to TRBJ1-1; 9 bases align to TRBD1. Germline V CDR1 and CDR2: MNHNY, SVGAGI (reference sequence). The CDR3 has 14 amino acids. The J segment lost 4 bases and the V segment lost 3 bases, leaving 3 bases of the junction unmatched.

J is TRBJ1-2 and V is TRBV9; the D gene is possibly TRBD1 (6 bases). V was shortened by 4 bases and J by 5 bases, with 18 bases between the two germline ends. Germline-derived CDR1 and CDR2 are SGDLS and YYNGEE. CDR3 length equals 15 residues. The CDR3 loop reads CASSPRTEIKYGYTF. The CDR3 DNA sequence: TGTGCCAGCAGCCCGCGGACAGAAATAAAATATGGCTACACCTTC.

The V and J genes are TRBV7-2 and TRBJ1-2; D is perhaps TRBD1 (6 bases). The germline V gene encodes CDR1 SGHTA and CDR2 FQGNSA. The CDR3 runs to 15 residues. Trimming cost V 0 bases and J 3 bases, with 11 bases left between them. The CDR3 DNA follows: TGTGCCAGCAGCTTAGCAAGGACAGACCACTATGGCTACACCTTC. Its translation: CASSLARTDHYGYTF.

This chain uses TRBV28 with TRBJ2-7; 8 nucleotides align to TRBD2. This CDR3 comprises 14 residues. From germline, CDR1 is MDHEN and CDR2 SYDVKM. After removal of 5 bases from V and 3 bases from J, the junction contained 6 bases not matched to a gene. CDR3: CASSPAGGHYEQYV. The CDR3 DNA is TGTGCCAGCAGTCCCGCGGGGGGCCACTACGAGCAGTACGTC.

This clone was detected only a few times. The V and J genes are TRBV27 and TRBJ1-1; the match to TRBD1 covers 7 bases. Looked up from germline, CDR1 is MNHEY and CDR2 is SMNVEV (reference sequence). The length of the CDR3 is 13 residues. Trimming at V came to 3 bases and at J to 9 bases, leaving 7 bases not matched to a gene. The CDR3 is CASSLSGGRKAFF. The CDR3 DNA reads TGTGCCAGCAGTTTGTCAGGGGGACGAAAAGCTTTCTTT.

This rearrangement joins TRBV7-6 to TRBJ2-6; TRBD2 is a possible D gene (6 bases). Trimming shortened V by 2 bases and J by 4 bases, and 9 bases separated the two germline ends. The CDR3 is 15 residues long. Per germline, CDR1 SGHVS and CDR2 FNYEAQ. CDR3 DNA sequence: TGTGCCAGCAGCTTAACGGGAGCCGGGGCCAACGTCCTGACTTTC. It translates to CASSLTGAGANVLTF.

This rearrangement joins TRBV10-3 to TRBJ2-7; the match to TRBD1 covers 9 bases. CDR1 is ENHRY and CDR2 is SYGVKD in the germline V gene. The length of the CDR3 is 11 residues. Losses at the gene ends were 10 bases for V and 4 bases for J; bases not matched to a gene: 2. CDR3 loop: CATGQGYEQYV. DNA of the CDR3: TGTGCCACGGGACAGGGATACGAGCAGTACGTC.